This entry is about one T cell receptor beta chain. The record originates from a study of T cell repertoires in cytomegalovirus infection. Germline values: CDR1 MNHNS, CDR2 SASEGT. The CDR3 has 13 residues. V lost 6 bases and J lost 2, with 8 bases in between. TCRdb ran MiXCR on the reads and lists one entry per CDR3 protein. The sample records about 240,000 distinct CDR3 sequences, approximately 13% being singletons. The sequenced sample was PBMCs. The receptor's source is a human donor in good health (CMV status not recorded). Some clones in this sample may be carry-over from other donors' samples. The chain joins TRBV6-1 to TRBJ2-1; D ambiguous. In DNA, the CDR3 is TGTGCCAGCAGGACCAGAACCTACAATGAGCAGTTCTTC. Residues: CASRTRTYNEQFF.